A selection of T cell receptor beta chains follows, all from one sample in a study of cytomegalovirus exposure and HLA in healthy donors. Only in-frame clones appear in the TCRdb table, and some are missing; sequencing was by immunoSEQ multiplex PCR. The data show about 140,000 clones, 55% to 80% seen once. Sequencing input: PBMCs. All receptors come from a woman in her thirties or forties in good health and CMV-seronegative. CDR3s include the opening cysteine and the closing phenylalanine or tryptophan. Each record gives: clone size, J gene, D gene, V gene, CDR3 DNA, CDR3 protein. D genes are given only for firm matches. Size is omitted from some rows. Given values are once, few, many or a class for expanded clones.

NA TRBJ1-2 NA TRBV18 TGTGCCAGCGAGGCGACTAGACAGACTAACTATGGCTACACCTTC CASEATRQTNYGYTF
NA TRBJ2-1 TRBD2 TRBV5-1 TGCGCCAGCAGCTTAGGGACTAGCAGCAATGAGCAGTTCTTC CASSLGTSSNEQFF
NA TRBJ1-1 NA TRBV27 TGTGCCAGCAGTTTACGGGGTACTGAAGCTTTCTTT CASSLRGTEAFF
NA TRBJ1-1 TRBD1 TRBV6-5 TGTGCCAGCAGCCCCCAGGGGGCTCTAACTGAAGCTTTCTTT CASSPQGALTEAFF
NA TRBJ1-4 NA TRBV7-2 TGTGCCAGCAGCTTAGCGCTCGGGGGAACAAATGAAAAACTGTTTTTT CASSLALGGTNEKLFF
NA TRBJ2-2 TRBD1 TRBV18 TGTGCCAGCTCACTTAAAGGGGACAGAGGAGCGAACACCGGGGAGCTGTTTTTT CASSLKGDRGANTGELFF
NA TRBJ2-3 TRBD1 TRBV5-1 TGCGCCAGCAGCTTGCAGGGGGCCTCCACAGATACGCAGTATTTT CASSLQGASTDTQYF
few TRBJ2-3 TRBD2 TRBV5-1 TGCGCCAGCAGCTTGGGTAGCGGGGGGGCCCGGAGCACAGATACGCAGTATTTT CASSLGSGGARSTDTQYF
NA TRBJ1-2 NA TRBV9 TGTGCCAGCAGCGTAGTTGCAGCGGACTATGGCTACACCTTC CASSVVAADYGYTF
NA TRBJ1-5 NA TRBV18 TGTGCCAGCTCACCCACGCGGGCATGGGGCAATCAGCCCCAGCATTTT CASSPTRAWGNQPQHF
NA TRBJ2-1 TRBD1 TRBV11-2 TGTGCCAGCAGCGTACAGGGGGGCGGCTACAATGAGCAGTTCTTC CASSVQGGGYNEQFF
few TRBJ1-2 NA TRBV2 TGTGCCAGACGAACAGACTATGGCTACACCTTC CARRTDYGYTF
NA TRBJ2-5 NA TRBV4-1 TGCGCCAGCAGCCAAGTCTCGCCCTTAGCCCACCTCGAGGAGACCCAGTACTTC CASSQVSPLAHLEETQYF
once TRBJ1-4 NA TRBV7-8 TGTGCCAGCAGCACAGGAACAGGGTTTTCCGAAAAACTGTTTTTT CASSTGTGFSEKLFF
NA TRBJ1-2 TRBD1 TRBV25-1 TGTGCCAGCAGCTCAATTGGACAGGGGGCATCGAGGGGCTACACCTTC CASSSIGQGASRGYTF
NA TRBJ1-2 TRBD1 TRBV10-3 TGTGCCATCAGTTTGTCAGGGGGCAACTATGGCTACACCTTC CAISLSGGNYGYTF
NA TRBJ1-1 NA TRBV23-1 TGCGCCAGCAGTCGACAGAGCCCGAACACTGAAGCTTTCTTT CASSRQSPNTEAFF
NA TRBJ2-2 NA TRBV9 TGTGCCAGCAGCGTAGGAGGCAAGAACACCGGGGAGCTGTTTTTT CASSVGGKNTGELFF
NA TRBJ1-5 TRBD1 TRBV7-2 TGTGCCAGCAGCACGCGGGACAGGAATCAGCCCCAGCATTTT CASSTRDRNQPQHF
NA TRBJ1-5 NA TRBV7-2 TGTGCCAGCAGCAATTGGGGGAGGACGGAGGGTCAGCCCCAGCATTTT CASSNWGRTEGQPQHF
NA TRBJ2-2 NA TRBV7-2 TGTGCCAGCAGCTTGGCCCGACTCGATCTCACCGGGGAGCTGTTTTTT CASSLARLDLTGELFF
NA TRBJ2-1 NA TRBV9 TGTGCCAGCAGCGTAGCTGACTACCCCCGAGGCAGCGATGAGCAGTTCTTC CASSVADYPRGSDEQFF
NA TRBJ1-5 NA TRBV28 TGTGCCAGCACCTTGTTAGTCAATCAGCCCCAGCATTTT CASTLLVNQPQHF
NA TRBJ1-1 TRBD1 TRBV5-1 TGCGCCAGCAGCCTCGGACAGGGTTTCTCTGAAGCTTTCTTT CASSLGQGFSEAFF
few TRBJ2-3 TRBD1 TRBV19 TGTGCCAGTAGTATAATGGGACAGGGGTCCTACACAGATACGCAGTATTTT CASSIMGQGSYTDTQYF
few TRBJ1-4 NA TRBV29-1 TGCAGCGTTGTGGGCTACCATGAAAAACTGTTTTTT CSVVGYHEKLFF
NA TRBJ2-2 NA TRBV5-1 TGCGCCAGCAGCTTGATCCCACAGGTCACCGGGGAGCTGTTTTTT CASSLIPQVTGELFF
NA TRBJ1-3 NA TRBV2 TGTGCCAGCAGTGTTTTATCAGGGGCTGGAAACACCATATATTTT CASSVLSGAGNTIYF
few TRBJ1-1 TRBD1 TRBV2 TGTGCCAGCAGTTTGGACAGGGAGGTTGAAGCTTTCTTT CASSLDREVEAFF
NA TRBJ2-5 TRBD2 TRBV5-6 TGTGCCAGCAGCCACCTACATATGACTAGCGGGGATCAAGAGACCCAGTACTTC CASSHLHMTSGDQETQYF
few TRBJ2-3 NA TRBV7-9 TGTGCCAGCAGCTTAGCTCAAAACACAGATACGCAGTATTTT CASSLAQNTDTQYF
once TRBJ1-1 NA TRBV2 TGTGCCAGCAATCTAGAAGACGTGATTGAAGCTTTCTTT CASNLEDVIEAFF
NA TRBJ1-5 TRBD1 TRBV5-1 TGCGCCAGCGCGGAGGGGTCCGGGACAGGGGAAGATCAGCCCCAGCATTTT CASAEGSGTGEDQPQHF
once TRBJ1-2 NA TRBV11-2 TGTGCCAGCAGCTCACCACAGAATAACTATGGCTACACCTTC CASSSPQNNYGYTF
NA TRBJ2-7 TRBD2 TRBV7-9 TGTGCCAGCAGCTCTACGTTTCGGGGGGCCTACGAGCAGTACTTC CASSSTFRGAYEQYF
NA TRBJ2-4 NA TRBV2 TGTGCCAGCAGTGAAGGCAGGTCTGGAAACATTCAGTACTTC CASSEGRSGNIQYF
NA TRBJ2-3 NA TRBV6-1 TGTGCCAGCAGTGAATTTCGCGGACTAACCCCCCGTACGCAGTATTTT CASSEFRGLTPRTQYF
NA TRBJ2-1 TRBD2 TRBV6-1 TGTGCCAGCAGTGAATCGGGGGGGAGCTGGAATGAGCAGTTCTTC CASSESGGSWNEQFF
NA TRBJ1-1 TRBD1 TRBV25-1 TGTGCCAGCAAGGACAGGGGGTCGTCAGCTTTCTTT CASKDRGSSAFF
few TRBJ1-1 NA TRBV5-1 TGCGCCAGCAGCTTGTGGGCAGCGAACACTGAAGCTTTCTTT CASSLWAANTEAFF
NA TRBJ2-5 TRBD2 TRBV18 TGTGCCAGCTCACCGGCTAGCGGGGGCCAAGAGACCCAGTACTTC CASSPASGGQETQYF
NA TRBJ1-3 NA TRBV7-9 TGTGCCAGCAGCTTAGCTGGGGGGACTGGAAACACCATATATTTT CASSLAGGTGNTIYF
NA TRBJ2-4 TRBD2 TRBV4-1 TGCGCCAGCAGCCACCTACTAGCGGGGGAAAACATTCAGTACTTC CASSHLLAGENIQYF
NA TRBJ1-5 TRBD1 TRBV28 TGTGCCAGCATCTCGGGACAGGGCGATCAGCCCCAGCATTTT CASISGQGDQPQHF
NA TRBJ1-2 TRBD1 TRBV5-6 TGTGCCAGCAGCCCCGGGACAGGGGGCGGCTATGGCTACACCTTC CASSPGTGGGYGYTF
NA TRBJ2-2 TRBD1 TRBV4-1 TGCGCCAGCAAGGACAGGGTGGGCACCGGGGAGCTGTTTTTT CASKDRVGTGELFF
NA TRBJ1-2 TRBD1 TRBV7-2 TGTATTGGACAGGACTATGGCTACACCTTC CIGQDYGYTF
NA TRBJ2-1 NA TRBV9 TGTGCCAGCAGCTTAAGGGGGTTATCCTACAATGAGCAGTTCTTC CASSLRGLSYNEQFF
NA TRBJ2-2 TRBD1 TRBV19 TGTGCCACTGCGACAGGGCGAAACACCGGGGAGCTGTTTTTT CATATGRNTGELFF
NA TRBJ2-7 NA TRBV5-1 TGCGCCAGCAGCCCGGAGGCGGGGAGCGAGCAGTACTTC CASSPEAGSEQYF
NA TRBJ1-1 NA TRBV6-6 TGTGCCAGCAGCCCTGGACAGTACAACACCGAAGCTTTCTTT CASSPGQYNTEAFF
NA TRBJ2-7 NA TRBV6-1 TGTGCCAGCAGTTCGAGGGATCGGTACGAGCAGTACTTC CASSSRDRYEQYF
NA TRBJ1-4 TRBD1 TRBV2 TGTGCCAGCAATGTTGGGACAGGGGCTCTTCTGTTTTTT CASNVGTGALLFF
NA TRBJ2-3 NA TRBV6-6 TGTGCCAGCAGTCTAACAGGTACAGATACGCAGTATTTT CASSLTGTDTQYF